The rows below give T cell receptor beta chains drawn from one sample of a study of shared T cell receptors in the human thymus. Sequenced by immunoSEQ multiplex PCR; TCRdb stores in-frame clones only, minus some. The table lists 640,000 or so clones, 87% of them singletons. The same sample was also used in a study of human thymus T cells.

The specimen sequenced was thymocytes. Source of these receptors: a boy less than two years old with a congenital heart defect. CDR3s include the opening cysteine and the closing phenylalanine or tryptophan. The order of the fields is J gene, V gene, clone size, D gene, CDR3 DNA, CDR3 protein. D genes are given only for firm matches. Not all rows give a size; the values are once, few, many and, for expanded clones, a class.

>TRBJ1-1|TRBV30|.|.
TGTGCCTGGAGTGGGGGGCGTGAAGCTTTCTTT
CAWSGGREAFF
>TRBJ1-1|TRBV7-3|.|.
TGTGCCAGCAGCGCAACCACATACGGCGGGAACACTGAAGCTTTCTTT
CASSATTYGGNTEAFF
>TRBJ2-3|TRBV5-1|.|TRBD1
TGCGCCAGCAGCATTTCCGCAGAGCAGGACCGCGGACAGGGGGAGTCAGATACGCAGTATTTT
CASSISAEQDRGQGESDTQYF
>TRBJ1-4|TRBV5-6|.|TRBD1
TGTGCCAGCAGCCACGACGGACAGGATAATGAAAAACTGTTTTTT
CASSHDGQDNEKLFF
>TRBJ1-2|TRBV5-4|.|TRBD1
TGTGCCAGCAGCCCCGGACAGGGGCACTATGGCTACACCTTC
CASSPGQGHYGYTF
>TRBJ1-4|TRBV28|few|.
TGTGCCAGCAGTTCGGGATCGACTAATGAAAAACTGTTTTTT
CASSSGSTNEKLFF
>TRBJ1-5|TRBV25-1|once|.
TGTGCCAGCAGTGAGGGGCAAGATTGGCCCCAGCATTTT
CASSEGQDWPQHF
>TRBJ2-1|TRBV28|once|TRBD2
TGTGCCAGCAGTAAGTGGACTAGCGGGAGACGCTCCTACAATGAGCAGTTCTTC
CASSKWTSGRRSYNEQFF
>TRBJ1-2|TRBV27|.|TRBD1
TGTGCCAGCAGTTTATTCGGAGGGGGCGCCTGGTATGGCTACACCTTC
CASSLFGGGAWYGYTF
>TRBJ2-7|TRBV15|.|TRBD1
TGTGCCACCAGCAGAGAAAATGCCGGGACAGTAGATAAGTACTTC
CATSRENAGTVDKYF
>TRBJ2-5|TRBV28|.|.
TGTGCCAGCAGCTGCGGGGCATTCCAAGAGACCCAGTACTTC
CASSCGAFQETQYF
>TRBJ2-6|TRBV30|.|.
TGTGCCTGGAGTGCGGCGGCGGGTGGCTCTGGGGCCAACGTCCTGACTTTC
CAWSAAAGGSGANVLTF
>TRBJ2-1|TRBV6-6|.|TRBD2
TGTGCCAGCAGTTACTGCGTGGGACTAGCGGGAGGTGAGCAGTTCTTC
CASSYCVGLAGGEQFF
>TRBJ2-2|TRBV14|.|.
TGTGCCAGCAGCCAAGATCGACAGTCTAGCGGGGAGCTGTTTTTT
CASSQDRQSSGELFF
>TRBJ2-5|TRBV5-4|.|TRBD1
TGTGCCAGCAGCCCCGGGACAGCTTCCCAAGAGACCCAGTACTTC
CASSPGTASQETQYF
>TRBJ1-2|TRBV5-6|.|TRBD1
TGTGCCAGCAGCGGCCGTCGAAACGGACAGGGGCTAGGTGGCTACACCTTC
CASSGRRNGQGLGGYTF
>TRBJ1-2|TRBV28|.|.
TGTGCCAGCAGAACTGATACCGTCCCTCATAACTACACCTTC
CASRTDTVPHNYTF
>TRBJ2-5|TRBV4-3|.|TRBD2
TGCGCCAGCAGCCAAGGATGGACGGAGCTAGCGGGGCCCCAAGAGACCCAGTACTTC
CASSQGWTELAGPQETQYF
>TRBJ1-5|TRBV27|.|TRBD1
TGTGCCAGCATACCGCGGCGACAGGGAGAAGGGCAGCCCCAGCATTTT
CASIPRRQGEGQPQHF
>TRBJ2-7|TRBV12-5|.|TRBD2
TGTGCTAGTGGTTTGGACGCCTATTGCGGGAGGGCCCTCTACGAGCAGTACTTC
CASGLDAYCGRALYEQYF
>TRBJ1-6|TRBV13|.|.
TGTGCCAGCAGCGCATCAGACTCCGGGGTCTATAATTCACCCCTCCACTTT
CASSASDSGVYNSPLHF
>TRBJ2-3|TRBV20-1|.|.
TGCAGTGCTAGTCTATATACGCAGTATTTT
CSASLYTQYF
>TRBJ2-7|TRBV4-1|.|TRBD2
TGCGCCAGCAGCCCCGCAGGGAGCGGGGGGGCTAGCTCCTACGAGCAGTACTTC
CASSPAGSGGASSYEQYF
>TRBJ1-2|TRBV14|few|TRBD1
TGTGCCAGCAGCCAGGCCGACAGGGCTGGCTACACCTTC
CASSQADRAGYTF
>TRBJ2-5|TRBV7-9|.|.
TGTGCCAGCAGCTTAGAAGCCCCTAGGGGAGAGACCCAGTACTTC
CASSLEAPRGETQYF
>TRBJ2-5|TRBV30|.|.
TGTGCCTGGAGGAGCGGACGGTACCAAGAGACCCAGTACTTC
CAWRSGRYQETQYF
>TRBJ2-7|TRBV7-6|.|TRBD2
TGTGCCAGCAGCGAACTCCCGGGACTAGCCCACGAGCAGTACTTC
CASSELPGLAHEQYF
>TRBJ2-1|TRBV6-6|.|.
TGTGCCAGCAGTTACACCCGGGTATCCGAGAATGAGCAGTTCTTC
CASSYTRVSENEQFF
>TRBJ1-2|TRBV6-5|.|.
TGTGCCAGCAGCAATTCCGGCAGGGATGTTTATGGCTACACCTTC
CASSNSGRDVYGYTF
>TRBJ1-5|TRBV30|.|.
TGTGCCTGGAGTGGAAGCCGGGATCTTAGGGGCAATCAGCCCCAGCATTTT
CAWSGSRDLRGNQPQHF
>TRBJ2-7|TRBV5-6|.|.
TGTGCCAGCAGCTTTTCGGGGAACGAGCAGTACTTC
CASSFSGNEQYF
>TRBJ1-2|TRBV29-1|once|TRBD1
TGCAGCGTTGCCGACGTACAGGGGGTGAGGGACTATGGCTACACCTTC
CSVADVQGVRDYGYTF
>TRBJ1-4|TRBV28|.|.
TGTGCCAGCAGTTTTTCAGGGAATCATGAAAAACTGTTTTTT
CASSFSGNHEKLFF
>TRBJ2-1|TRBV29-1|.|.
TGCAGCGTGGTGCGGTCGAACTCCTACAATGAGCAGTTCTTC
CSVVRSNSYNEQFF
>TRBJ2-1|TRBV19|.|.
TGTGCCACCCAGAGAGGGGAGCAGTTCTTC
CATQRGEQFF
>TRBJ2-3|TRBV7-8|.|TRBD2
TGTGCCAGCAGCTTAGGTCGAACTAGCGGGTTAAAGGCAGATACGCAGTATTTT
CASSLGRTSGLKADTQYF
>TRBJ2-2|TRBV4-3|few|TRBD2
TGCGCCAGCAGCCAAGAGAGACTAGCGGGAGGGCCTGGCGGGGAGCTGTTTTTT
CASSQERLAGGPGGELFF
>TRBJ2-3|TRBV28|.|TRBD2
TGTGCCAGCAGTTTATTAGCGGGGGGGACCCTCACAGATACGCAGTATTTT
CASSLLAGGTLTDTQYF
>TRBJ2-1|TRBV12-5|.|.
TGTGCTAGTGGACGGACAGTGTGCAATGAGCAGTTCTTC
CASGRTVCNEQFF
>TRBJ1-2|TRBV4-3|.|TRBD1
TGCGCCAGCAGCCAAGGCGGGACAGGGGGCGCTTTTTATGGCTACACCTTC
CASSQGGTGGAFYGYTF
>TRBJ1-6|TRBV6-5|.|TRBD1
TGTGCCAGCAGTTACTCTAGAACAGGGGTGGATTCACCCCTCCACTTT
CASSYSRTGVDSPLHF
>TRBJ1-2|TRBV4-3|.|.
TGCGCCAGCAGCCAAGCCCACAGAACTAACTATGGCTACACCTTC
CASSQAHRTNYGYTF
>TRBJ2-3|TRBV28|.|TRBD2
TGTGCCAGGTCCAGGCTAGCGGGGGGTTTT
CARSRLAGGF
>TRBJ2-3|TRBV29-1|.|.
TGCAGCGTAGCTGACAGGAGTGCTAGCACAGATACGCAGTATTTT
CSVADRSASTDTQYF
>TRBJ1-1|TRBV6-5|.|.
TGTGCCAGCAGTTATCATCCCAGGGAAATGAACACTGAAGCTTTCTTT
CASSYHPREMNTEAFF
>TRBJ2-1|TRBV18|.|.
TGTGCCAGCTCACCCCATGACTACAAGAATGAGCAGTTCTTC
CASSPHDYKNEQFF
>TRBJ2-7|TRBV10-3|.|.
TGTGCCATCAGCCTCCTTTCTTCCTACGAGCAGTACTTC
CAISLLSSYEQYF
>TRBJ2-2|TRBV18|once|TRBD1
TGTGCCAGCTCGCGACCGGGACAGGGGGAAGGCGGGGAGCTGTTTTTT
CASSRPGQGEGGELFF
>TRBJ2-7|TRBV13|.|TRBD1
TGTGCCAGCAGCTTAAGACAGGGGGCTTACGAGCAGTACTTC
CASSLRQGAYEQYF
>TRBJ2-7|TRBV5-1|.|.
TGCGCCAGCAGGAACATAACGGTAGCGGACTCCTACGAGCAGTACTTC
CASRNITVADSYEQYF
>TRBJ2-7|TRBV6-5|.|.
TGTGCCAGCAGTTATTTGGGGGCGGGTTACGAGCAGTACTTC
CASSYLGAGYEQYF
>TRBJ2-3|TRBV5-1|.|.
TGCGCCAGCAGAACCGGAGGGGCAGGGATTGAAGATACGCAGTATTTT
CASRTGGAGIEDTQYF
>TRBJ2-3|TRBV5-4|few|TRBD1
TGTGCCAGCAGCCTGGACAGGGAAGGCGCAGATACGCAGTATTTT
CASSLDREGADTQYF
>TRBJ2-7|TRBV28|.|TRBD1
TGTGCCAGCAGTCGGACAGGGGATGGCCACGAGCAGTACTTC
CASSRTGDGHEQYF
>TRBJ1-2|TRBV5-1|.|.
TGCGCCAGCAGCTTAGCTGGAGACTATGGCTACACCTTC
CASSLAGDYGYTF